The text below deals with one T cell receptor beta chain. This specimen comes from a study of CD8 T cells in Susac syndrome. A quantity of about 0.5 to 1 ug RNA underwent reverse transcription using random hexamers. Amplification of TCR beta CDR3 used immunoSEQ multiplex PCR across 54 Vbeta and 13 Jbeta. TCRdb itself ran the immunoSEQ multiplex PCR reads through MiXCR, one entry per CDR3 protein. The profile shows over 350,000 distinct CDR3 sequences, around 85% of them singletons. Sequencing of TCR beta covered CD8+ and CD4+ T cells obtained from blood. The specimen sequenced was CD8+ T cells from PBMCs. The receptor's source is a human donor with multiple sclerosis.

The chain's CDR3 is CSVGADGSEAFF. Written as DNA, the CDR3 is TGCAGCGTTGGGGCGGACGGTTCTGAAGCTTTCTTT. The V and J genes are TRBV29-1 and TRBJ1-1; D remains unclear. There are 12 residues in the CDR3. Germline V gene data show CDR1 as SQVTM and CDR2 as ANQGSEA. The ends were cut back, 4 bases at V and 6 bases at J, with 12 bases in the middle.